The entry below describes one T cell receptor beta chain. The record originates from a study of blood T cell repertoires in COVID-19. About the research overall: Both acute and convalescent COVID-19 samples were obtained from the United States, Italy and Spain. Sample material is recorded as cDNA or gDNA derived from T cells, B-cell-depleted T cells, or PBMCs.

Methods used by the authors: Amplification of reference gene primers provided the estimated nucleated cell counts. The data were produced by immunoSEQ multiplex PCR, yet TCRdb's version contains in-frame clones alone and is incomplete. That table is the source of V, J and clone size, and D and trimming were worked out from the DNA. The sample shows 270,000 or so clones, roughly 90% of them seen only once. Patients from Seattle were sampled longitudinally, starting during active infection. This receptor was identified in a young woman with COVID-19, enrolled during active disease. Sequencing used peripheral blood.

CDR3: CASSLPGTGGYEQYF. For the CDR3, the DNA is TGTGCCAGCAGCCTTCCCGGGACAGGGGGCTACGAGCAGTACTTC. The chain uses TRBV7-2 and TRBJ2-7; the match to TRBD1 covers 11 bases. Germline values: CDR1 SGHTA, CDR2 FQGNSA. This CDR3 comprises 15 residues. J was trimmed by 3 bases and V by 5 bases; bases with no gene match: 6.